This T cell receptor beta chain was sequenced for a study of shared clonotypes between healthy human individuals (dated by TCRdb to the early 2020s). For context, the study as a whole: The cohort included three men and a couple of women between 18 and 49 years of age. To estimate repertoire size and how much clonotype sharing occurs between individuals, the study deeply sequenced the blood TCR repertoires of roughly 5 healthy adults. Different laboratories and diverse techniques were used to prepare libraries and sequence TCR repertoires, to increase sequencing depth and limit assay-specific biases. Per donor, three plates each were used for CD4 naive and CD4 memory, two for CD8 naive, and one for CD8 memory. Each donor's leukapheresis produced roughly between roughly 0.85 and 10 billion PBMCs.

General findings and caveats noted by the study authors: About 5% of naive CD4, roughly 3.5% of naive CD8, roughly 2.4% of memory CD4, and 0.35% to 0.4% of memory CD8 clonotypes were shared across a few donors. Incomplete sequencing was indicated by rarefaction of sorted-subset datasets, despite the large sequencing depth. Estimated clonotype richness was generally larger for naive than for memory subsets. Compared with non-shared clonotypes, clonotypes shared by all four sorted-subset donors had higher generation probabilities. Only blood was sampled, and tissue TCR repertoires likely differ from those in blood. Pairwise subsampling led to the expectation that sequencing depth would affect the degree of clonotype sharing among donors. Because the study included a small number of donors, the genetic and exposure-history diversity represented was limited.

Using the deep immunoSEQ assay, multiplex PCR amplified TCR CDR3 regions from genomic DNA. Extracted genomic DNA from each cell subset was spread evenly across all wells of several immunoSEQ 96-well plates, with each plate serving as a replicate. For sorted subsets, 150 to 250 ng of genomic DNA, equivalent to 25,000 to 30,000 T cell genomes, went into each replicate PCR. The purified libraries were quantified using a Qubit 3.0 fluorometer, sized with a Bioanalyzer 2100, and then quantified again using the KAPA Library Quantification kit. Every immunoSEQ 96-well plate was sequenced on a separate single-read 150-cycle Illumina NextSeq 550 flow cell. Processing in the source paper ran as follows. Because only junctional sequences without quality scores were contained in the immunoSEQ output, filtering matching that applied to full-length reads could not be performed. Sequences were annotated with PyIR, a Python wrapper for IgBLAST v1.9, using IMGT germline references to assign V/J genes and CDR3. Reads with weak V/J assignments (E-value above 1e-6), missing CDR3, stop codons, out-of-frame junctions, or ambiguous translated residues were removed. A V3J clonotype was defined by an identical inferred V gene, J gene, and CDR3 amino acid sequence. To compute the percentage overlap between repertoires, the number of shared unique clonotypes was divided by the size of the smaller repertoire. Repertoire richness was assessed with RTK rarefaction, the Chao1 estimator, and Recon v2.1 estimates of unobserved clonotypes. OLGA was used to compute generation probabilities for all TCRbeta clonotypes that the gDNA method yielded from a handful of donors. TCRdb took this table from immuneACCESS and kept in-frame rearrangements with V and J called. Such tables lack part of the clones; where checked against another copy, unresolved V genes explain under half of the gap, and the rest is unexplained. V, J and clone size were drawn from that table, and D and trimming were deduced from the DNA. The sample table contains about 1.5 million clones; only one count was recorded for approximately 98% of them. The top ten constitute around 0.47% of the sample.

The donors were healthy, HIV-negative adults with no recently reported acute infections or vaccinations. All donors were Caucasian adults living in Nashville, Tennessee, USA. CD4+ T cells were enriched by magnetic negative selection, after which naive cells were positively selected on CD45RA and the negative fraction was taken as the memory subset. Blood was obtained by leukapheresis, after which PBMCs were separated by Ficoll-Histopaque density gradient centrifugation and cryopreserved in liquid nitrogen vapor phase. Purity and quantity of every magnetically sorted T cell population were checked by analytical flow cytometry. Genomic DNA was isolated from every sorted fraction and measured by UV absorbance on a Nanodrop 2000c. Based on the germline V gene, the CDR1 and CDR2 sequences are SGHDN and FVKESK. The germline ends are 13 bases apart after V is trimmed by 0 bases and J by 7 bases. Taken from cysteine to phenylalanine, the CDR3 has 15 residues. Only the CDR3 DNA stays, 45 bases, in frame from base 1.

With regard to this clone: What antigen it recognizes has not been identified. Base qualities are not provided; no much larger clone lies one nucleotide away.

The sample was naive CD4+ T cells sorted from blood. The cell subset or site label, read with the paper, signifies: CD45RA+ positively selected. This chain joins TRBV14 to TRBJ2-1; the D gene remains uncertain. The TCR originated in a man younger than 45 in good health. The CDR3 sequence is CASSQDLSVGNEQFF. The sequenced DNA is TGTGCCAGCAGCCAAGATTTGTCCGTCGGGAATGAGCAGTTCTTC.